This T cell receptor (beta chain) comes out of a study of blood T cell repertoires in COVID-19. Individuals drawn from 20 to 30 US areas were roughly 18 to 89 years old. Sequencing used immunoSEQ multiplex PCR; TCRdb keeps in-frame clones, though not all of them. This sample carries approximately 330,000 clones, over 85% of them seen once, and the ten largest clones take around 9%. This CDR3 is built from 13 residues. V lost 0 bases and J 8 bases, leaving 10 bases between the germline ends. Germline V CDR1 and CDR2: LGHNA, YSLEER. This clonotype was obtained from a woman under 40 who had recovered from COVID-19. This chain joins TRBV4-3 and TRBJ1-2; no definite D call. The sample comprised PBMCs or T cells enriched from blood (not recorded which). This chain's CDR3 is CASSQEFTEGYTF. Here the CDR3 DNA reads TGCGCCAGCAGCCAAGAATTCACTGAGGGCTACACCTTC.